This T cell receptor (beta chain) was identified in a study of regulatory T cells in long-lasting Graves disease. This sample's time point: newly diagnosed GD, antithyroid drugs for less than 3 months. Researchers made the TCR library from RNA that was extracted from PBMCs. To make TCR beta libraries, researchers used iRepertoire HTBI primers and Arm-PCR of CDR3 regions. TCRdb recomputed calls from the multiplex PCR reads with MiXCR, one row per CDR3 protein. The sample lists 350,000 to 500,000 distinct CDR3 sequences, roughly 15% seen once, with roughly a sixth in the top ten. Germline V gives CDR1 SNHLY, CDR2 FYNNEI. Trimming took 6 bases from V and 2 from J, leaving 14 bases between them. This CDR3 has 16 amino acids. The sample holds many counts of this clonotype. These data also featured in a second study, about T cells in Graves' hyperthyroidism and ophthalmopathy. As reported in that work: Primed by the HTBI set, a first-round RT-PCR was run on the TCR CDR3. Among thyroid clonotypes expanded above 0.001, most also appeared in blood.

Sequencing used peripheral blood mononuclear cells (PBMCs), obtained at new diagnosis, from a patient treated with antithyroid drugs. This clonotype was obtained from a woman in her fifties or sixties with Graves disease. V is TRBV2 and J is TRBJ1-6; no reliable D call. CDR3 loop: CASRAAPGPYNSPLHF. The CDR3, as DNA: TGTGCCAGCAGGGCCGCCCCGGGCCCCTATAATTCACCCCTCCACTTT. The full variable domain, rest sourced from reference TRBV2 and TRBJ1-6, is EPEVTQTPSHQVTQMGQEVILRCVPISNHLYFYWYRQILGQKVEFLVSFYNNEISEKSEIFDDQFSVERPDGSNFTLKIRSTKLEDSAMYFCASRAAPGPYNSPLHFGNGTRLTVT.